This TCR beta chain was sequenced in a study of blood T cell repertoires in COVID-19. Profiling relied on immunoSEQ multiplex PCR, and the TCRdb table lists in-frame clones only, not all of them. In the table there are 350,000 to 400,000 clones, roughly 90% of which are singletons. This CDR3 contains 17 residues. The V gene end was trimmed by 5 bases and the J gene end by 3 bases; junction bases not matched to a gene: 15. Germline CDR1 is SGHVS and CDR2 is FNYEAQ. This TCR was sampled from a woman in her twenties or thirties who had recovered from COVID-19. This rearrangement joins TRBV7-6 to TRBJ2-7; TRBD1 matches at 8 bases. The specimen was PBMCs or T cells enriched from blood (not recorded which). CDR3 loop: CASSLRPGQGIVYEQYF. The CDR3 DNA sequence: TGTGCCAGCAGCCTACGACCCGGACAGGGTATTGTCTACGAGCAGTACTTC.